This T cell receptor (beta chain) derives from a study of CD8+CD57+ T cells in acquired aplastic anemia. Study-wide results and limits: Approximately 30 was the count of CD8+ CDR3 sequences that patients shared with controls.

With regard to this clonotype: Its matching antigen is unknown.

CDR3 and TCR beta VDJ profiling relied on a genomic DNA template. TCRdb called the reads again in MiXCR, with one record for every CDR3 protein. The sample lists about 270,000 distinct CDR3 sequences; roughly three fifths were seen once. The length of the CDR3 is 15 residues. V gave up 5 bases and J gave up 2 bases; unmatched junction bases: 5. From germline, CDR1 is KGHDR and CDR2 SFDVKD. Sequenced input: sorted CD4+, CD8+, or CD8+CD57+ T cells (not recorded which) from PBMCs. The chain is built from TRBV24-1 and TRBJ2-3; 8 nucleotides align to TRBD2. The sequence was obtained from a human donor with severe aplastic anemia or a healthy control (not recorded which). The CDR3 reads CATSARTSPTDTQYF. The CDR3 DNA follows: TGTGCCACCAGTGCTCGGACTAGCCCCACAGATACGCAGTATTTT.